The 3 T cell receptor beta chains below were found in one sample sequenced in a study of T cell changes during pregnancy in multiple sclerosis. Only in-frame clones appear in the TCRdb table, and some are missing; sequencing was by immunoSEQ multiplex PCR. Of fewer than 150,000 clones listed, roughly 97% are singletons. The source was peripheral blood, collected after pregnancy. Every receptor here comes from a female donor with multiple sclerosis, enrolled in a pregnancy study.

The genes are TRBV19 and TRBJ1-1, with 7 nucleotides matching TRBD1. The V gene end was trimmed by 7 bases and the J gene end by 6 bases; junction bases not matched to a gene: 11. This CDR3 contains 14 residues. Germline CDR1 and CDR2: LNHDA and SQIVND (reference sequence). The CDR3 loop is CASTEKQGISEAFF. CDR3 sequence (DNA): TGTGCCAGTACTGAAAAACAGGGGATCTCTGAAGCTTTCTTT. The full variable domain, completed using reference TRBV19 and TRBJ1-1, is DGGITQSPKYLFRKEGQNVTLSCEQNLNHDAMYWYRQDPGQGLRLIYYSQIVNDFQKGDIAEGYSVSREKKESFPLTVTSAQKNPTAFYLCASTEKQGISEAFFGQGTRLTVV.

The genes are TRBV4-3 and TRBJ1-5; the match to TRBD1 covers 7 bases. The CDR3 contains 16 residues. Unmatched junction bases numbered 5, after V lost 0 bases and J lost 3 bases. Germline CDR1 LGHNA, CDR2 YSLEER. The CDR3 nucleotides read TGCGCCAGCAGCCAAGAGGGGGGACAGAACAATCAGCCCCAGCATTTT. Its translation: CASSQEGGQNNQPQHF.

This clone was counted once. The chain recombines TRBV6-1 with TRBJ2-1, with 9 bases aligning to TRBD1. Trimming removed 0 bases from V and 7 bases from J; junction bases left unmatched: 4. This CDR3 spans 15 amino acids. Germline CDR1 MNHNS, CDR2 SASEGT. The CDR3 nucleotides read TGTGCCAGCAGTGAAGCGCCGACAGGGGGTAATGAGCAGTTCTTC. It encodes CASSEAPTGGNEQFF.